This T cell receptor beta chain was obtained from a study of cytomegalovirus exposure and HLA in healthy donors. Findings of the study overall: Most of the TCR beta V segments (in an earlier analysis) were productive either about 87% or about 30% of the time. A later analysis linked a missense variant in DCLRE1C to the trimming of TCR beta V and J genes.

Use of 60 Vbeta and 13 Jbeta primers characterized the PCR. Here immunoSEQ multiplex PCR was the method, and the copy in TCRdb shows in-frame clones only, minus some. The data show some 150,000 clones, 70% to 80% seen once. This clone was seen a few times. As yet, its antigen is unknown. The CDR3 has 15 amino acids. V lost 2 bases and J 1 base, leaving 11 bases between the germline ends. In germline, CDR1 is LGHNA, CDR2 YSLEER. The donors, nominally healthy at sampling, likely had unrecorded immune exposures. This clonotype originated in a middle-aged man in good health and CMV-seronegative. The rearrangement joins TRBV4-3 to TRBJ1-1; no reliable D call. Sequencing was carried out using PBMCs. The CDR3 sequence is CASSQSPQKNTEAFF. The CDR3 DNA is TGCGCCAGCAGCCAATCCCCACAGAAGAACACTGAAGCTTTCTTT.